Below, 18 T cell receptor beta chains from the same sample are listed, as sequenced in a study of CXCR3-negative and CXCR3-positive naive CD8 T cells. Libraries of TRB cDNA were made by 5' RACE and carried UMIs. TCRdb reprocessed the 5' RACE reads and stores each CDR3 protein as one record, lacking DNA. The sample data list around 63,000 distinct CDR3 sequences. Regarding the study as a whole: TRB CDR3 hydrophobicity was greater in CXCR3-positive naive cells than in CXCR3-negative naive cells.

Antigen specificity for these receptors is unknown. Sequences were obtained from naive CXCR3+ CD8+ T cells from blood. Subset specified: CD45RO-CCR7+CD27+CD95- naive CD8+ T cells expressing CXCR3 (TNR3+). The receptor set was obtained from a human donor in good health. Some clones in this sample may be carry-over from other donors' samples.

CDR3 protein: CASSLWTGYSYNEQFF. The chain employs TRBV28 and TRBJ2-1; TCRdb's D call of TRBD1 is untestable without DNA. Germline CDR1 is MDHEN and CDR2 is SYDVKM. The length of the CDR3 is 16 residues.

The chain combines TRBV20-1 with TRBJ2-7; TCRdb gives TRBD2 as the D gene, but with no DNA this cannot be confirmed. The CDR3 spans 17 residues. CDR1 and CDR2 (germline): DFQATT, SNEGSKA (reference sequence). CDR3 sequence reads: CSARVALRARDLYEQYF.

The chain employs TRBV20-1 and TRBJ2-7; TCRdb picks TRBD2, but there is no DNA to check that call. CDR1 and CDR2 from the germline V gene are DFQATT and SNEGSKA (reference sequence). The length of the CDR3 is 19 residues. This CDR3 reads CSATTLLNSGGSELYEQYF.

The genes are TRBV15 and TRBJ2-3; TCRdb's assignment of TRBD2 cannot be checked, as there is no DNA. This CDR3 comprises 14 residues. Germline values: CDR1 LNHNV, CDR2 YYDKDF (reference sequence). CDR3 in amino acids: CATLESGGSDTQYF.

The chain uses TRBV4-1 and TRBJ2-5; TCRdb picks TRBD1, but there is no DNA to check that call. The CDR3 contains 12 residues. Looked up from germline, CDR1 is MGHRA and CDR2 is YSYEKL. The chain's CDR3 is CASSRTGETQYF.

The chain joins TRBV5-1 to TRBJ2-1; TCRdb proposes TRBD2, but this gene call is untestable without DNA. This CDR3 has 14 residues. Germline V gene sequence: CDR1 SGHRS, CDR2 YFSETQ. CDR3 sequence reads: CASKDPGLANEQFF.

The rearrangement uses TRBV7-6 and TRBJ2-1; TCRdb reports TRBD2, a call that lacks DNA to check it against. The CDR3 totals 15 residues. Germline V lookup: CDR1 SGHVS, CDR2 FNYEAQ. The chain's CDR3 is CASSSGALADNEQFF.

The chain uses TRBV10-3 and TRBJ2-1; TCRdb's D call of TRBD1 is untestable without DNA. CDR1 and CDR2 from the germline V gene are ENHRY and SYGVKD. The CDR3 covers 13 residues. The CDR3 reads CAISRREYNEQFF.

CDR3 protein: CASSSTGGISDEQFF. The chain carries TRBV7-3 and TRBJ2-1; TCRdb selects TRBD1, and the lack of DNA leaves this call unchecked. The germline CDR1 and CDR2 sequences are SGHTA and FQGTGA. The CDR3 runs to 15 residues.

This sequence joins TRBV4-3 and TRBJ1-6; the D call of TRBD1 rests on TCRdb alone, since no DNA is present to check it. CDR1 LGHNA and CDR2 YSLEER come from the germline V gene. This CDR3 comprises 16 residues. CDR3 loop: CATSTLGAAYNSPLHF.

The V gene is TRBV12-3 or TRBV12-4, the J gene TRBJ2-2. This CDR3 has 14 amino acids. The CDR3: CASTRIGNTGELFF.

The chain employs TRBV29-1 and TRBJ1-2; TCRdb indicates TRBD1, and absent DNA this call remains unverified. CDR1 is SQVTM, CDR2 ANQGSEA, per germline. This CDR3 contains 11 residues. The CDR3 protein is CSGSTGSGYTF.

The chain joins TRBV20-1 to TRBJ2-7; TCRdb calls TRBD1, which cannot be checked without DNA. CDR1 and CDR2 (germline): DFQATT, SNEGSKA (reference sequence). The CDR3 is 12 residues long. The CDR3 region is CSAGEQDYEQYF.

The chain links TRBV29-1 to TRBJ1-1; without DNA, the TCRdb call of TRBD1 cannot be checked. In germline, CDR1 is SQVTM, CDR2 ANQGSEA. The CDR3 spans 13 residues. The CDR3 loop reads CSVELGAEAEAFF.

The chain recombines TRBV7-2 with TRBJ2-3; TCRdb calls TRBD1, which cannot be checked without DNA. Germline CDR1 reads SGHTA; CDR2 reads FQGNSA. This CDR3 contains 15 residues. The CDR3 reads CASTQWGSSTDTQYF.

The chain joins TRBV4-2 to TRBJ2-1; TCRdb calls TRBD1, which cannot be checked without DNA. Germline lookup yields CDR1 LGHNA and CDR2 YNFKEQ. The CDR3 runs to 21 residues. The CDR3 sequence: CASSQSLGSLYRESSYNEQFF.

The gene calls are TRBV7-9 and TRBJ2-5; checking the TCRdb D call of TRBD1 is not possible without DNA. CDR1 and CDR2 (germline): SEHNR, FQNEAQ (reference sequence). The CDR3 has 20 amino acids. The CDR3 here is CASVAPGLDGGLSYQETQYF.

V and J are TRBV29-1 and TRBJ2-1; lacking DNA, the TRBD2 call made by TCRdb goes unchecked. This CDR3 has 14 amino acids. The germline gives CDR1 SQVTM, CDR2 ANQGSEA. CDR3 loop: CSVVGRGGRGEQFF.